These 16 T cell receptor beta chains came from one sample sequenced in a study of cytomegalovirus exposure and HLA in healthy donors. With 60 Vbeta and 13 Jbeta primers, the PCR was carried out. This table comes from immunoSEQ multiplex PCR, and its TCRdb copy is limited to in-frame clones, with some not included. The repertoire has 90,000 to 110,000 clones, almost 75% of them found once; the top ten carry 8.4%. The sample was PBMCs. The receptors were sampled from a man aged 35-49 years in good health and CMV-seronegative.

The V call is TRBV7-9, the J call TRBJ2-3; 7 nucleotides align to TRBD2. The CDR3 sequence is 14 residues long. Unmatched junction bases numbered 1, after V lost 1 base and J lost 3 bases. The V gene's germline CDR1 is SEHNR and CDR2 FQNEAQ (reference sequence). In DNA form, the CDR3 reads TGTGCCAGCAGCTTAGATAGCGGGACAGATACGCAGTATTTT. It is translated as CASSLDSGTDTQYF.

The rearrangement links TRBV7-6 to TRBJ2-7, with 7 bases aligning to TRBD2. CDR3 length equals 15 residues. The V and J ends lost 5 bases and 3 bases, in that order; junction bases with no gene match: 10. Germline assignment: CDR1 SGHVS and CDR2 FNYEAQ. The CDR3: CASSPRGGLNYEQYF. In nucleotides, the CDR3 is TGTGCCAGCAGCCCGCGGGGAGGGTTGAACTACGAGCAGTACTTC.

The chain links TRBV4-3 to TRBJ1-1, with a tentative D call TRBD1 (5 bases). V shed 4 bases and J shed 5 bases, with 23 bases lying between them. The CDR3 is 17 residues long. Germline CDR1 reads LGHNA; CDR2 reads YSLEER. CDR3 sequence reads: CASSPSMKVGGGTEAFF. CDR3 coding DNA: TGCGCCAGCAGCCCATCCATGAAGGTGGGGGGTGGAACTGAAGCTTTCTTT.

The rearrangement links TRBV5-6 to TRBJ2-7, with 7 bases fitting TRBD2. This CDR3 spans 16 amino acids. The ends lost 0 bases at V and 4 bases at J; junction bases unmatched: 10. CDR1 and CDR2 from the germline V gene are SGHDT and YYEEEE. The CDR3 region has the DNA TGTGCCAGCAGCTTGGTTTACGTGGGGGGGGATTACGAGCAGTACTTC. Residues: CASSLVYVGGDYEQYF.

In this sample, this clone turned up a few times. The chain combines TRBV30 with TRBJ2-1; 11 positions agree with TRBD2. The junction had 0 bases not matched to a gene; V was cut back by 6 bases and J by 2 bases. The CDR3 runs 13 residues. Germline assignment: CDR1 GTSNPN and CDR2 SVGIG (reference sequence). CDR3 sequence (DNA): TGTGCCTGTAGCGGGGGGGCCTACAATGAGCAGTTCTTC. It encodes CACSGGAYNEQFF.

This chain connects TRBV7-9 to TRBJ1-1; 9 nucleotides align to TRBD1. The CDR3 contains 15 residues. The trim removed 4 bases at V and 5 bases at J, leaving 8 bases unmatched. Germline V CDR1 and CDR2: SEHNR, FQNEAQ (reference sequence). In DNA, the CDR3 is TGTGCCAGCAGCTCAACGGGACAGGGTACGACTGAAGCTTTCTTT. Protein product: CASSSTGQGTTEAFF.

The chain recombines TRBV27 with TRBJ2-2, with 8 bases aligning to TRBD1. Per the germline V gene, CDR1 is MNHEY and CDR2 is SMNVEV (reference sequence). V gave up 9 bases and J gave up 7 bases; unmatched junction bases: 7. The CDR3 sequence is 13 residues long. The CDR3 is CASPRGQGGELFF. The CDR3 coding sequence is TGTGCCAGTCCCAGGGGGCAGGGCGGGGAGCTGTTTTTT.

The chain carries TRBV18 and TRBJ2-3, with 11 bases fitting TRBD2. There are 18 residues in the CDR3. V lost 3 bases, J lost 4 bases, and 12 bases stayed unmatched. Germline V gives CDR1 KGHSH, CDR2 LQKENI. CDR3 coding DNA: TGTGCCAGCTCACCTCAAAAGAGACTAGCGGGGTGGTCAGATACGCAGTATTTT. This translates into CASSPQKRLAGWSDTQYF.

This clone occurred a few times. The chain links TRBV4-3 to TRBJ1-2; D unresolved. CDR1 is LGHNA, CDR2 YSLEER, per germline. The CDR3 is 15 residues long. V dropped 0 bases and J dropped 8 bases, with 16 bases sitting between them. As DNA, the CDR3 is TGCGCCAGCAGCCAAGATACGGACGGGGTTGAGGGCTACACCTTC. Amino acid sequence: CASSQDTDGVEGYTF.

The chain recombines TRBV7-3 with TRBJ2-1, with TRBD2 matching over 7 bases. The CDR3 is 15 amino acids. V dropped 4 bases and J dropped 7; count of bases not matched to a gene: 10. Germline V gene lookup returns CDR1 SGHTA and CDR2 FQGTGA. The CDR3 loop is CASSSRSGAGNEQFF. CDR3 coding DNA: TGTGCCAGCAGCTCCCGGAGCGGGGCAGGGAATGAGCAGTTCTTC. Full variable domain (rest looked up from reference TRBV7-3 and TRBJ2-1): GAGVSQTPSNKVTEKGKYVELRCDPISGHTALYWYRQSLGQGPEFLIYFQGTGAADDSGLPNDRFFAVRPEGSVSTLKIQRTERGDSAVYLCASSSRSGAGNEQFFGPGTRLTVL.

DNA for the CDR3: TGCGCCAGCAGCTTGTCCAGGGCTAGCGAGCAGTACTTC. The encoded protein is CASSLSRASEQYF. This chain uses TRBV5-1 with TRBJ2-7; D is perhaps TRBD1 (5 bases). Germline V gene lookup returns CDR1 SGHRS and CDR2 YFSETQ. V lost 1 base and J 6 bases, leaving 11 bases between the germline ends. This CDR3 contains 13 residues.

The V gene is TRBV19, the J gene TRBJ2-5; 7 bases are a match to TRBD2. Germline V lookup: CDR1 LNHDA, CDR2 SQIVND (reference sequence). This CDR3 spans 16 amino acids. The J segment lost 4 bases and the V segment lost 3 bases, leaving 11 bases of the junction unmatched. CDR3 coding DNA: TGTGCCAGTAGTATGGGAGTAGCGGGTTATGGAGAGACCCAGTACTTC. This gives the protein CASSMGVAGYGETQYF. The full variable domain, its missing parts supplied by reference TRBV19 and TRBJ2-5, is DGGITQSPKYLFRKEGQNVTLSCEQNLNHDAMYWYRQDPGQGLRLIYYSQIVNDFQKGDIAEGYSVSREKKESFPLTVTSAQKNPTAFYLCASSMGVAGYGETQYFGPGTRLLVL.

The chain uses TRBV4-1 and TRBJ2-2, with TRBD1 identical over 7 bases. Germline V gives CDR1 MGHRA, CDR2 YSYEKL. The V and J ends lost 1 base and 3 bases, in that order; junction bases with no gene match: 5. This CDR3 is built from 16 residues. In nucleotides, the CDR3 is TGCGCCAGCAGCCAAGCGAGGGGGCAGTACACCGGGGAGCTGTTTTTT. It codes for CASSQARGQYTGELFF.

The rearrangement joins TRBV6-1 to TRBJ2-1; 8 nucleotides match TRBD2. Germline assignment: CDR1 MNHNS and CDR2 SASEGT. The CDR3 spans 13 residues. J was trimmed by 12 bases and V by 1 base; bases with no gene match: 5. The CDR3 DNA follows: TGTGCCAGCAGTGAAGTGGAGCGGGAGAGGCAGTTCTTC. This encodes CASSEVERERQFF.

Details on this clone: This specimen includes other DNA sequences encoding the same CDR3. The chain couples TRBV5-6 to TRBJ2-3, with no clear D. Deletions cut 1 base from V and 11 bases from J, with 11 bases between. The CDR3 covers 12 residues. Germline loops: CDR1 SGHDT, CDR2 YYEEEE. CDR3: CASSLSLGVQYF. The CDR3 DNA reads TGTGCCAGCAGCTTGTCCCTTGGAGTGCAGTATTTT.

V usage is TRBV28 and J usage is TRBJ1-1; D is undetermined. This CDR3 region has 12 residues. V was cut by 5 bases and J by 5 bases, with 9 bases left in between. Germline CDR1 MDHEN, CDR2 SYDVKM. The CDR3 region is CASSEVETEAFF. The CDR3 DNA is TGTGCCAGCAGTGAGGTGGAGACTGAAGCTTTCTTT.